These T cell receptor beta chains were read from a single sample in a study of monozygotic twins with inflammatory bowel disease. TCRdb reprocessed the 5' RACE reads and keeps a single row for each CDR3 protein, giving no DNA. This table holds about 420,000 distinct CDR3 sequences. Sequenced: blood. These receptors were taken from a human donor with ulcerative colitis or Crohn's disease, or a healthy co-twin of an affected twin (not recorded which). CDR3s include the opening cysteine and the closing phenylalanine or tryptophan. Each record gives: CDR3 protein, J gene, V gene.

cdr3_aa: CASRAQGAINSPLHF
j_call: TRBJ1-6
v_call: TRBV27

cdr3_aa: CASSLQGNQETQYF
j_call: TRBJ2-5
v_call: TRBV5-6

cdr3_aa: CASSPSQAYTGELFF
j_call: TRBJ2-2
v_call: TRBV5-1

cdr3_aa: CASSSPTLNTEAFF
j_call: TRBJ1-1
v_call: TRBV11-2

cdr3_aa: CATSDLPPRGELFF
j_call: TRBJ2-2
v_call: TRBV24-1

cdr3_aa: CASSLVERGGRANEQFF
j_call: TRBJ2-1
v_call: TRBV7-8

cdr3_aa: CSVDRGGGEQFF
j_call: TRBJ2-1
v_call: TRBV29-1

cdr3_aa: CASGRGLPLSYEQYF
j_call: TRBJ2-7
v_call: TRBV3-1

cdr3_aa: CASSPDVNTIYF
j_call: TRBJ1-3
v_call: TRBV18

cdr3_aa: CASSQEATSYNEQFF
j_call: TRBJ2-1
v_call: TRBV4-3

cdr3_aa: CSARDPNTEAFF
j_call: TRBJ1-1
v_call: TRBV20-1

cdr3_aa: CASSESRDRRSGANVLTF
j_call: TRBJ2-6
v_call: TRBV25-1

cdr3_aa: CASSGTLGGTGELFF
j_call: TRBJ2-2
v_call: TRBV28

cdr3_aa: CSAIRVYNEQFF
j_call: TRBJ2-1
v_call: TRBV20-1

cdr3_aa: CASSLADREGYGYTF
j_call: TRBJ1-2
v_call: TRBV5-5

cdr3_aa: CASSDGTRRGYTF
j_call: TRBJ1-2
v_call: TRBV7-9

cdr3_aa: CASSLELAGGLSSYEQYF
j_call: TRBJ2-7
v_call: TRBV5-1

cdr3_aa: CASSPTGGSPQLSQHF
j_call: TRBJ1-5
v_call: TRBV27

cdr3_aa: CASSLTRSGNTIYF
j_call: TRBJ1-3
v_call: TRBV7-9

cdr3_aa: CSAKTPEAYTF
j_call: TRBJ1-2
v_call: TRBV20-1

cdr3_aa: CASSFPGQGTFF
j_call: TRBJ2-1
v_call: TRBV5-4

cdr3_aa: CASSPGPGQGGGYTF
j_call: TRBJ1-2
v_call: TRBV6-1

cdr3_aa: CATSADSAGGTDTQYF
j_call: TRBJ2-3
v_call: TRBV15

cdr3_aa: CACRLKGRWDYGYTF
j_call: TRBJ1-2
v_call: TRBV30

cdr3_aa: CASRAISEQFF
j_call: TRBJ2-1
v_call: TRBV5-1

cdr3_aa: CASLGGADNEQFF
j_call: TRBJ2-1
v_call: TRBV5-6

cdr3_aa: CSVITEIYGYTF
j_call: TRBJ1-2
v_call: TRBV29-1

cdr3_aa: CASSTDPGTSGRRGHEQFF
j_call: TRBJ2-1
v_call: TRBV5-1

cdr3_aa: CASGSPPSTDTQYF
j_call: TRBJ2-3
v_call: TRBV25-1

cdr3_aa: CASLSGQGSDEQFF
j_call: TRBJ2-1
v_call: TRBV6-6

cdr3_aa: CASSPDRNQPQHF
j_call: TRBJ1-5
v_call: TRBV18

cdr3_aa: CSVSGLAGAIAQFF
j_call: TRBJ2-1
v_call: TRBV29-1

cdr3_aa: CASSPGALAGGPGNTGELFF
j_call: TRBJ2-2
v_call: TRBV11-2

cdr3_aa: CATSRDHTGGYDTQYF
j_call: TRBJ2-3
v_call: TRBV15

cdr3_aa: CASSYSTGYQETQYF
j_call: TRBJ2-5
v_call: TRBV6-5

cdr3_aa: CAISVLRTDTQYF
j_call: TRBJ2-3
v_call: TRBV10-3

cdr3_aa: CASSQRPPTNEKLFF
j_call: TRBJ1-4
v_call: TRBV7-8

cdr3_aa: CASSLQGLSDTEAFF
j_call: TRBJ1-1
v_call: TRBV5-6

cdr3_aa: CASSLYSFFGTGELFF
j_call: TRBJ2-2
v_call: TRBV28

cdr3_aa: CSAKTGKGVEKLFF
j_call: TRBJ1-4
v_call: TRBV20-1

cdr3_aa: CSARVSWGLAASTDTQYF
j_call: TRBJ2-3
v_call: TRBV20-1

cdr3_aa: CASSGVSTFYGYTF
j_call: TRBJ1-2
v_call: TRBV6-1

cdr3_aa: CASSRTVRDYNEQFF
j_call: TRBJ2-1
v_call: TRBV14